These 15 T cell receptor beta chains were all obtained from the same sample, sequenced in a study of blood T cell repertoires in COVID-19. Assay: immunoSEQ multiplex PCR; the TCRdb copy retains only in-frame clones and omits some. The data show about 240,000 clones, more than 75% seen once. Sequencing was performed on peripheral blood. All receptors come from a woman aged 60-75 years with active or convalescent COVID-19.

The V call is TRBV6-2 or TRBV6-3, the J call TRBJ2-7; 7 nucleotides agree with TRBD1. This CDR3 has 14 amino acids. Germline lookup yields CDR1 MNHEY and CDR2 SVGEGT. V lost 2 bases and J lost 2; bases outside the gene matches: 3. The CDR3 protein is CASSYMGQTYEQYF. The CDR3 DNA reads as TGTGCCAGCAGTTACATGGGACAGACCTACGAGCAGTACTTC.

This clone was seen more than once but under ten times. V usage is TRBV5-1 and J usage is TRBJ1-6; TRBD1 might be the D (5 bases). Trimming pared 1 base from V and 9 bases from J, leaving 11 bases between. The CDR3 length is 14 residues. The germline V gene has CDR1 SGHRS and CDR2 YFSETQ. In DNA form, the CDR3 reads TGCGCCAGCAGCTTGTCCCCGACAGTTTCACCCCTCCACTTT. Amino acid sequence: CASSLSPTVSPLHF.

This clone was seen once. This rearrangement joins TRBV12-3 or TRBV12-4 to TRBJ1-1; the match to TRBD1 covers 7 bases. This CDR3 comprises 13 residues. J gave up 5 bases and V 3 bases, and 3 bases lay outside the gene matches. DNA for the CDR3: TGTGCCAGCAGTTTTAGGGGGCTGACTGAAGCTTTCTTT. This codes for CASSFRGLTEAFF.

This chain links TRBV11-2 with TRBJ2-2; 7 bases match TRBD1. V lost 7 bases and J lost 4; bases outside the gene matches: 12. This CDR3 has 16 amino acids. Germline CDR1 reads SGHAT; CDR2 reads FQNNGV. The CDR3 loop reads CASIPISTGLTGELFF. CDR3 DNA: TGTGCCAGCATCCCTATCTCGACAGGGCTCACCGGGGAGCTGTTTTTT.

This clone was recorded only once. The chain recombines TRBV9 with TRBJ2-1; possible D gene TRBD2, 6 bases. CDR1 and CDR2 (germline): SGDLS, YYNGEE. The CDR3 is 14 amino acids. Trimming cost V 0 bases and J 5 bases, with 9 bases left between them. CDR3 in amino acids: CASSVDWTNNEQFF. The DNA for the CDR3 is TGTGCCAGCAGCGTAGATTGGACTAACAATGAGCAGTTCTTC. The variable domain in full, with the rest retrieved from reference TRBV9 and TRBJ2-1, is DSGVTQTPKHLITATGQRVTLRCSPRSGDLSVYWYQQSLDQGLQFLIQYYNGEERAKGNILERFSAQQFPDLHSELNLSSLELGDSALYFCASSVDWTNNEQFFGPGTRLTVL.

CDR3 amino acids: CAISDTYSNQPQHF. The CDR3 bases are TGTGCCATCAGTGACACCTATAGCAATCAGCCCCAGCATTTT. The V gene is TRBV10-3, the J gene TRBJ1-5; no definite D call. The CDR3 has 14 residues. The germline V and J ends were trimmed by 3 bases and 0 bases, with 6 bases remaining between them. The germline CDR1 and CDR2 sequences are ENHRY and SYGVKD.

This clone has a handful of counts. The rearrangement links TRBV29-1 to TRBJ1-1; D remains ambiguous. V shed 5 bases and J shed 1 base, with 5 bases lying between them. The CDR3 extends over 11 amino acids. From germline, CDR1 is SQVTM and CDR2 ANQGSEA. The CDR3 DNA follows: TGCAGCGTTTTCGGGAACACTGAAGCTTTCTTT. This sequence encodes CSVFGNTEAFF.

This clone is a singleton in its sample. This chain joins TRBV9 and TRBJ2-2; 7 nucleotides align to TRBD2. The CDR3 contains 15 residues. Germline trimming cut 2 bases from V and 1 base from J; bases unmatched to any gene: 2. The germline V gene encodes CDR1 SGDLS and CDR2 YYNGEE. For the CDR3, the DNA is TGTGCCAGCAGCGTGGGGGGGTGGAACACCGGGGAGCTGTTTTTT. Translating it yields CASSVGGWNTGELFF.

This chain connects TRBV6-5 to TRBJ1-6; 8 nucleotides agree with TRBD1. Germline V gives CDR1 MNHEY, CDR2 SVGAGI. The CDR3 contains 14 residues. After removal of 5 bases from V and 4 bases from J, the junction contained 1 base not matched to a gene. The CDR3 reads CASSNRGYNSPLHF. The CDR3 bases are TGTGCCAGCAGTAACAGGGGGTATAATTCACCCCTCCACTTT.

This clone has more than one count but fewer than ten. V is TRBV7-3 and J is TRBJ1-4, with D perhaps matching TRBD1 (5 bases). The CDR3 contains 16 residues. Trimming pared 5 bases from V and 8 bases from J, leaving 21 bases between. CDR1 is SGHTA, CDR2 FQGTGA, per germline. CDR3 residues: CASSPLRRQGGEKLFF. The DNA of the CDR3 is TGTGCCAGCAGCCCCCTTAGGCGTCAGGGCGGCGAAAAACTGTTTTTT.

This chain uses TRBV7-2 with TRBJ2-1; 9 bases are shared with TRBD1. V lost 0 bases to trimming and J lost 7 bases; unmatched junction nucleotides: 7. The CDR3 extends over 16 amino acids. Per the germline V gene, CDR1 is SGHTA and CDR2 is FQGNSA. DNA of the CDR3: TGTGCCAGCAGCTTAGCCTCCGGGACAGGGTGGAATGAGCAGTTCTTC. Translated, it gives CASSLASGTGWNEQFF.

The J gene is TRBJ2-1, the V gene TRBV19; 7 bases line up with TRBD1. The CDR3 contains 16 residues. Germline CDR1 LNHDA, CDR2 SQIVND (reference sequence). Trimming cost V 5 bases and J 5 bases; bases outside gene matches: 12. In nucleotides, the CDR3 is TGTGCCAGTAGTGCCACCGGGACAGATCTAAACAATGAGCAGTTCTTC. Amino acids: CASSATGTDLNNEQFF.

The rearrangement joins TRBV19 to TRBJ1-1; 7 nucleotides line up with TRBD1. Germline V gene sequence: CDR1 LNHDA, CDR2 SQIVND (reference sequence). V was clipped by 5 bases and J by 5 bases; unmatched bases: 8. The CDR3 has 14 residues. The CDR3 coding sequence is TGTGCCAGTAGTCCAGGGGGTACTCTGACTGAAGCTTTCTTT. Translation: CASSPGGTLTEAFF.

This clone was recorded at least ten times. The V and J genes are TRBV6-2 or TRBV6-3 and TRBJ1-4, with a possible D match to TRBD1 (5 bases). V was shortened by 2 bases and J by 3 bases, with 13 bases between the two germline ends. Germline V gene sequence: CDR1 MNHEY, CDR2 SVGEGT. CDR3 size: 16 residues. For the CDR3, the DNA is TGTGCCAGCAGTTACGGATGGACAATCCCTAATGAAAAACTGTTTTTT. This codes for CASSYGWTIPNEKLFF.

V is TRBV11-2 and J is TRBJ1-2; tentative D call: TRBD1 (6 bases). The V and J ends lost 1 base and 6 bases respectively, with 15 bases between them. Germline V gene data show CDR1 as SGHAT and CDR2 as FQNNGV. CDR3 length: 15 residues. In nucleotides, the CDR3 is TGTGCCAGCAGCTTAGGATACAGGGTTACGGATGGCTACACCTTC. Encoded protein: CASSLGYRVTDGYTF.